This section outlines one T cell receptor (beta chain) sequence together with its context. This specimen belongs to a study of blood T cell repertoires in COVID-19. The CDR3 covers 17 residues. The trim removed 6 bases at V and 1 base at J, leaving 11 bases unmatched. From germline, CDR1 is SNHLY and CDR2 FYNNEI. Measured with immunoSEQ multiplex PCR; TCRdb has only the in-frame clones, and not every one. Of approximately 200,000 clones in the sample, around 80% were seen once. The V call is TRBV2, the J call TRBJ1-5; 8 nucleotides match TRBD1. The sample was PBMCs or T cells enriched from blood (not recorded which). The TCR originated in a woman aged 35 to 49 with acute COVID-19. The CDR3 loop reads CASSKGQGLMSNQPQHF. The CDR3 DNA reads as TGTGCCAGCAGCAAAGGACAGGGACTTATGAGCAATCAGCCCCAGCATTTT.